A single T cell receptor beta chain is shown here with its context. Clones were sequenced by immunoSEQ multiplex PCR, and TCRdb holds only the in-frame ones, with some missing. The sample includes roughly 64,000 clones, roughly 80% of them seen just once. Germline V gene lookup returns CDR1 MNHNY and CDR2 SVGAGI (reference sequence). The trim removed 6 bases at V and 1 base at J, leaving 7 bases unmatched. This CDR3 is built from 15 residues. The entry originates in a study of OX40 agonist ivuxolimab in advanced cancers. Looking at the study overall: The group had a mean age of about 60 years, ranged from about 23 to 85, and was 82.7% male.

The TCR sequence derives from an adult with an advanced solid tumor such as melanoma, head and neck, liver or kidney cancer. The genes are TRBV6-6 and TRBJ1-2, with 8 positions matching TRBD1. Sequences were derived from CD4+ or CD8+ T cells sorted from blood, sampled in a trial of the OX40 agonist ivuxolimab. The DNA of the CDR3 is TGTGCCAGCAGCCACGGACAGGGTAATAACTATGGCTACACCTTC. Translating gives CASSHGQGNNYGYTF.